These 20 T cell receptor beta chains came from one sample sequenced in a study of cytotoxic CD8 clonotypes in ibrutinib-treated CLL. The data were produced by immunoSEQ multiplex PCR, yet TCRdb's version contains in-frame clones alone and is incomplete. The profile covers approximately 46,000 clones, with almost 70% appearing a single time and about 13% taken by the ten largest. The sample here was PBMCs, taken after 12 months of ibrutinib treatment. Every receptor here comes from a human donor with chronic lymphocytic leukemia.

The genes are TRBV27 and TRBJ2-1; no reliable D call. The V end was cut by 3 bases, the J end by 0 bases, with 15 bases between. The CDR3 has 17 amino acids. Germline CDR1 and CDR2: MNHEY and SMNVEV (reference sequence). In nucleotides, the CDR3 is TGTGCCAGCAGTTTGGACCCGCCGGTCACCTCCTACAATGAGCAGTTCTTC. This sequence encodes CASSLDPPVTSYNEQFF.

The chain has TRBV28 and TRBJ2-3; TRBD2 agrees at 8 bases. The CDR3 consists of 18 residues. Germline values: CDR1 MDHEN, CDR2 SYDVKM. Trimming cost V 6 bases and J 3 bases; bases outside gene matches: 17. The CDR3 spells CASRGTSGFRDMTDTQYF. DNA for the CDR3: TGTGCCAGCAGGGGTACTAGCGGATTCCGTGATATGACAGATACGCAGTATTTT.

The chain is built from TRBV5-1 and TRBJ1-2, with 10 nucleotides matching TRBD1. The length of the CDR3 is 14 residues. V lost 0 bases and J lost 7; bases outside the gene matches: 3. In germline, CDR1 is SGHRS, CDR2 YFSETQ. The CDR3 region is CASSLGWDRGGYTF. In nucleotides, the CDR3 is TGCGCCAGCAGCTTGGGATGGGACAGGGGTGGCTACACCTTC.

V gene TRBV30 combines with J gene TRBJ1-2; 7 bases align to TRBD1. Trimming removed 3 bases from V and 5 bases from J; junction bases left unmatched: 3. This CDR3 is built from 12 residues. Germline V gene sequence: CDR1 GTSNPN, CDR2 SVGIG (reference sequence). The CDR3 coding sequence is TGTGCCTGGAGGCTACAGGGGTATGGCTACACCTTC. Protein sequence: CAWRLQGYGYTF.

The chain links TRBV11-2 to TRBJ2-1; no reliable D call. Trimming removed 1 base at V and 9 bases at J, with 7 bases between. There are 12 residues in the CDR3. Germline values: CDR1 SGHAT, CDR2 FQNNGV. For the CDR3, the DNA is TGTGCCAGCAGCTTAGTACGGCCTGAGCAGTTCTTC. Translating it yields CASSLVRPEQFF. Combining the CDR3 with reference TRBV11-2 and TRBJ2-1 gives the whole variable domain EAGVAQSPRYKIIEKRQSVAFWCNPISGHATLYWYQQILGQGPKLLIQFQNNGVVDDSQLPKDRFSAERLKGVDSTLKIQPAKLEDSAVYLCASSLVRPEQFFGPGTRLTVL.

This chain connects TRBV27 to TRBJ1-3; D is uncertain. Looked up from germline, CDR1 is MNHEY and CDR2 is SMNVEV (reference sequence). The CDR3 sequence is 15 residues long. Trimming stripped 4 bases from V and 3 bases from J, with 13 bases between. CDR3 DNA sequence: TGTGCCAGCAGTTCGAGACTGACTCGTGGAAACACCATATATTTT. Amino acid sequence: CASSSRLTRGNTIYF.

This chain connects TRBV19 to TRBJ1-1, with 7 bases aligning to TRBD1. The length of the CDR3 is 16 residues. Losses at the gene ends were 5 bases for V and 4 bases for J; bases not matched to a gene: 13. Germline V gives CDR1 LNHDA, CDR2 SQIVND (reference sequence). CDR3 sequence reads: CASSFPRGSRATEAFF. The CDR3, as DNA: TGTGCCAGTAGTTTCCCCAGGGGGTCTAGGGCCACTGAAGCTTTCTTT.

The chain recombines TRBV7-8 with TRBJ1-5; a possible D gene is TRBD1 (5 bases). Germline V lookup: CDR1 SGHVS, CDR2 FQNEAQ. V was cut by 5 bases and J by 6 bases, with 14 bases left in between. The CDR3 consists of 14 residues. The DNA of the CDR3 is TGTGCCAGCAGCGTGCAAGGAAGGGGTCAGCCCCAGCATTTT. This encodes CASSVQGRGQPQHF.

The CDR3 DNA sequence: TGCAGCGTGGGTGGGGGGCAGAACGAGCAGTACTTC. This translates into CSVGGGQNEQYF. V gene TRBV29-1 combines with J gene TRBJ2-7, with D possibly called TRBD1 or TRBD2 (6 bases each). Per the germline V gene, CDR1 is SQVTM and CDR2 is ANQGSEA. The CDR3 extends over 12 amino acids. V was pared by 6 bases and J by 5 bases, with 14 bases between.

The J gene is TRBJ2-7, the V gene TRBV6-5; possible D gene TRBD2, 6 bases. Trimming took 4 bases from V and 4 from J, leaving 14 bases between them. This CDR3 is 14 amino acids long. The germline V gene encodes CDR1 MNHEY and CDR2 SVGAGI. DNA of the CDR3: TGTGCCAGCAGTTTAACGGCCCTAGCGTACGAGCAGTACTTC. The encoded protein is CASSLTALAYEQYF.

V gene TRBV5-6 combines with J gene TRBJ2-7; 8 nucleotides agree with TRBD2. Germline CDR1 SGHDT, CDR2 YYEEEE. This CDR3 spans 16 amino acids. V lost 4 bases, J lost 3 bases, and 12 bases stayed unmatched. CDR3 in DNA: TGTGCCAGCAGCCCGGGACCAGCGGGAGTAGTCTACGAGCAGTACTTC. Protein product: CASSPGPAGVVYEQYF. Supplemented by reference TRBV5-6 and TRBJ2-7, the full variable domain reads DAGVTQSPTHLIKTRGQQVTLRCSPKSGHDTVSWYQQALGQGPQFIFQYYEEEERQRGNFPDRFSGHQFPNYSSELNVNALLLGDSALYLCASSPGPAGVVYEQYFGPGTRLTVT.

The chain combines TRBV6-6 with TRBJ2-2; D unresolved. This CDR3 region has 12 residues. V lost 5 bases and J lost 10, with 11 bases in between. CDR1 and CDR2 (germline): MNHNY, SVGAGI (reference sequence). CDR3 sequence: CASSKLQKELFF. CDR3 coding DNA: TGTGCCAGCAGTAAACTACAGAAGGAGCTGTTTTTT.

This clone has only one observation. Other DNA sequences in the sample encode the same CDR3. The chain employs TRBV15 and TRBJ1-1; 8 bases are a match to TRBD1. Germline trimming cut 5 bases from V and 1 base from J; bases unmatched to any gene: 3. There are 14 residues in the CDR3. Germline loops: CDR1 LNHNV, CDR2 YYDKDF (reference sequence). The CDR3 region is CATSRDRGNTEAFF. In nucleotides, the CDR3 is TGTGCCACCAGCCGCGACAGGGGGAACACTGAAGCTTTCTTT.

The V and J genes are TRBV5-1 and TRBJ2-5; D may be TRBD1 or TRBD2 (5 bases each). The CDR3 consists of 12 residues. Trimming pared 0 bases from V and 9 bases from J, leaving 9 bases between. Germline CDR1 is SGHRS and CDR2 is YFSETQ. CDR3 residues: CASSLEQGAQYF. The CDR3 nucleotides read TGCGCCAGCAGCTTGGAGCAGGGAGCCCAGTACTTC.

CDR3 bases: TGTGCCAGCAGCTTCGACGGGACTAATGAAAAACTGTTTTTT. Its protein is CASSFDGTNEKLFF. The genes are TRBV5-5 and TRBJ1-4, with D unclear. Per the germline V gene, CDR1 is SGHKS and CDR2 is YYEKEE (reference sequence). V shed 2 bases and J shed 2 bases, with 7 bases lying between them. There are 14 residues in the CDR3.

V usage is TRBV6-4 and J usage is TRBJ2-1, with TRBD2 identical over 14 bases. CDR3 length: 16 amino acids. V gave up 2 bases and J gave up 7 bases; unmatched junction bases: 4. Germline lookup yields CDR1 MRHNA and CDR2 SNTAGT. The CDR3 DNA sequence: TGTGCCAGCAGTGACACCCGACTAGCGGGAGGGAATGAGCAGTTCTTC. It yields the protein CASSDTRLAGGNEQFF.

V is TRBV6-1 and J is TRBJ2-1; 10 nucleotides align to TRBD2. After removal of 2 bases from V and 9 bases from J, the junction contained 4 bases not matched to a gene. The germline V gene has CDR1 MNHNS and CDR2 SASEGT. The CDR3 runs 14 residues. The DNA for the CDR3 is TGTGCCAGCAGTGAACGGACTAGCGGAGGTGAGCAGTTCTTC. Protein sequence: CASSERTSGGEQFF.

The J gene is TRBJ1-2, the V gene TRBV7-8; maybe TRBD1 (6 bases). Per germline, CDR1 SGHVS and CDR2 FQNEAQ. Trimming cost V 5 bases and J 8 bases, with 24 bases left between them. The CDR3 contains 16 residues. Here the CDR3 reads CASSASHAGQGLGYTF. In nucleotides, the CDR3 is TGTGCCAGCAGCGCCAGCCACGCGGGACAAGGTCTCGGCTACACCTTC.

The chain uses TRBV16 and TRBJ2-3; 10 bases are shared with TRBD1. Per germline, CDR1 KGHSY and CDR2 FQNENV. The V and J ends lost 4 bases and 3 bases, in that order; junction bases with no gene match: 10. This CDR3 has 17 amino acids. The CDR3, as DNA: TGTGCCAGCAGCCCCATGAAGGGACAGGGGAGAACAGATACGCAGTATTTT. This encodes CASSPMKGQGRTDTQYF.

V and J are TRBV12-5 and TRBJ1-1; 10 bases line up with TRBD1. With 5 bases clipped from V and 7 bases from J, the junction kept 7 bases outside the gene matches. The CDR3 covers 14 residues. Germline CDR1 is LGHNT and CDR2 is FRNRAP. CDR3 protein: CASGLPGQGGEAFF. The CDR3, as DNA: TGTGCTAGTGGTCTCCCCGGACAGGGGGGTGAAGCTTTCTTT.